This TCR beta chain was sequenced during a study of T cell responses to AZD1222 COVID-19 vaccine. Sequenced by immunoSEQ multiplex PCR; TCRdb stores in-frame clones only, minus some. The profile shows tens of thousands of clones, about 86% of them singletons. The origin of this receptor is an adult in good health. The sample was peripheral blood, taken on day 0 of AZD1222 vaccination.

This CDR3 reads CASSIIIRFGDGNTIYF. The CDR3 nucleotides read TGTGCCAGTAGTATAATCATCCGGTTCGGGGATGGAAACACCATATATTTT. This chain joins TRBV19 and TRBJ1-3; unclear D gene. This CDR3 comprises 17 residues. V shed 2 bases and J shed 3 bases, with 17 bases lying between them. CDR1 and CDR2 (germline): LNHDA, SQIVND (reference sequence).